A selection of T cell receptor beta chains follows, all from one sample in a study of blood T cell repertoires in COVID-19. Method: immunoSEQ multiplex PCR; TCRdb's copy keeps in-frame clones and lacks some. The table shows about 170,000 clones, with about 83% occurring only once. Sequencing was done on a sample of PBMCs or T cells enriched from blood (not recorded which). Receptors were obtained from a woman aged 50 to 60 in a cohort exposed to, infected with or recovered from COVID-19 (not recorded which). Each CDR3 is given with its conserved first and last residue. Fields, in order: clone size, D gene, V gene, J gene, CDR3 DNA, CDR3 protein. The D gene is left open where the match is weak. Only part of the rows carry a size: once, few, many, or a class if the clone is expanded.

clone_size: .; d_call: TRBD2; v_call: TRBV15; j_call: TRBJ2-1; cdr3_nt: TGTGCCACCAGCAGGGCGGGCGCGGGAGGGCACCATGAGCAGTTCTTC; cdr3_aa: CATSRAGAGGHHEQFF
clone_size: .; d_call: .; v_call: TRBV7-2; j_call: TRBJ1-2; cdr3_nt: TGTGCCAGCAGCTTGTTTGGGGGGGCCCTTATAGCTAACTATGGCTACACCTTC; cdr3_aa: CASSLFGGALIANYGYTF
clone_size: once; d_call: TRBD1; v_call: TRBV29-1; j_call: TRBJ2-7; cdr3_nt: TGCAGCGTGGGACAGGGGGCCAACGAGCAGTACTTC; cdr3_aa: CSVGQGANEQYF
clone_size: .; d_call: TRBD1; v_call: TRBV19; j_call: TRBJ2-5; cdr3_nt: TGTGCCAGTAGTATAGGACAGGGACAGACCCAGTACTTC; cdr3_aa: CASSIGQGQTQYF
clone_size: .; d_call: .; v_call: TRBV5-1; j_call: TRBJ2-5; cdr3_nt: TGCGCCAGCAGCCCGACAGGCCCGGAGACCCAGTACTTC; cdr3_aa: CASSPTGPETQYF
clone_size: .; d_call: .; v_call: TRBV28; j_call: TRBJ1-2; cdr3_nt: TGTGCCAGCAGTTCGGGGGGGTCGGCCTACTATGGCTACACCTTC; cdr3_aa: CASSSGGSAYYGYTF
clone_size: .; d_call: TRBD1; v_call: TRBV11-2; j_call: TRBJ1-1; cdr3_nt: TGTGCCAGCAGCTTTCGACAGGGTGGTTCCACTGAAGCTTTCTTT; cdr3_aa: CASSFRQGGSTEAFF
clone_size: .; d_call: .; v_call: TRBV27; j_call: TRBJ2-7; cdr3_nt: TGTGCCAGCAGTTCAATACGGGGTGCCGCCGAGCAGTACTTC; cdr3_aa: CASSSIRGAAEQYF
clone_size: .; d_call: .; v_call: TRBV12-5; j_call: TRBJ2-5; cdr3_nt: TGTGCTAGTGGTTTGGACCCCCAGGGGGAGACCCAGTACTTC; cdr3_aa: CASGLDPQGETQYF
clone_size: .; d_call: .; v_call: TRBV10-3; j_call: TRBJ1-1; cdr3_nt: TGTGCCATCAGTGAGACAGGGATTTCCCACACTGAAGCTTTCTTT; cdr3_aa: CAISETGISHTEAFF
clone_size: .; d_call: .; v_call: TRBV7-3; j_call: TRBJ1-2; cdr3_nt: TGTGCCAGCAGCTTGGAGGGGTATAATGGCTACACCTTC; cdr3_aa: CASSLEGYNGYTF
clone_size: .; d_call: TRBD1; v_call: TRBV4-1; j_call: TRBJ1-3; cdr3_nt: TGCGCCAGCTACAGGGGGCTCATAGGAAACACCATATATTTT; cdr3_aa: CASYRGLIGNTIYF
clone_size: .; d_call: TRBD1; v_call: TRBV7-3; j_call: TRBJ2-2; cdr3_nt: TGTGCCAGCAGCCCCAACTCGGGGACAGGCGGGGAGCTGTTTTTT; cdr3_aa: CASSPNSGTGGELFF
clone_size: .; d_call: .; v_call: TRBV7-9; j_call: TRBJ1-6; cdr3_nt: TGTGCCAGCAGCTTAGGTTTCCGCTCCTATAATTCACCCCTCCACTTT; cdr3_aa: CASSLGFRSYNSPLHF
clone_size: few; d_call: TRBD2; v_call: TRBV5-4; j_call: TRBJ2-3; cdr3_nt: TGTGCCAGCAGTAAACCTGGAGCGGGGGGAGAGGTGGATACGCAGTATTTT; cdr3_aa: CASSKPGAGGEVDTQYF
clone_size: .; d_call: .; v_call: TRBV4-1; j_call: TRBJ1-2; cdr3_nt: TGCGCCAGCAGCCAAAGAGACATTACCTATGGCTACACCTTC; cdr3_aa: CASSQRDITYGYTF
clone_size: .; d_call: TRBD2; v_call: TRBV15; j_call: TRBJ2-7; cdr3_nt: TGTGCCACCAGCGGAATTAGCGGGAGCGAGTACGAGCAGTACTTC; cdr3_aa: CATSGISGSEYEQYF
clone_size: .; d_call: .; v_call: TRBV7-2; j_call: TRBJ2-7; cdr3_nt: TGTGCCAGCAGCTTAGCTTCCCAGGGTTTTTACGAGCAGTACTTC; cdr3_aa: CASSLASQGFYEQYF
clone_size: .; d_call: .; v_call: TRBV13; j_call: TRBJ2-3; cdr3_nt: TGTGCCAGCAGCTTGCAGTCAAATACGCAGTATTTT; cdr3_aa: CASSLQSNTQYF
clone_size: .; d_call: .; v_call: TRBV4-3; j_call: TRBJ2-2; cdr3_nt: TGCGCCAGCAGCCAAGGTCAAGGTAGGGCGGGCCCCGTAGGCGGGGAGCTGTTTTTT; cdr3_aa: CASSQGQGRAGPVGGELFF
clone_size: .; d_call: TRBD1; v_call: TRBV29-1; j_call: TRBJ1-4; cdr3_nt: TGCAGCGTTGGTGGACAGGGAGATGAAAAACTGTTTTTT; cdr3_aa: CSVGGQGDEKLFF
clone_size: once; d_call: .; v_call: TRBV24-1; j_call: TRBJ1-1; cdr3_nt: TGTGCCACCAGTGATCCGGGCTGGGGCCCTGAAGCTTTCTTT; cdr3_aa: CATSDPGWGPEAFF
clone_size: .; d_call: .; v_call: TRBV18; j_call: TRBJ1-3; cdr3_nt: TGTGCCAGCTCCCTAGACTCAAGCTCTGGAAACACCATATATTTT; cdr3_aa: CASSLDSSSGNTIYF
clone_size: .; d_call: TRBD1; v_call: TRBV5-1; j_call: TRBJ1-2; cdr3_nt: TGCGCCAGCAGCTCGACCCCAGGGGGGAACTATGGCTACACCTTC; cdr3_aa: CASSSTPGGNYGYTF
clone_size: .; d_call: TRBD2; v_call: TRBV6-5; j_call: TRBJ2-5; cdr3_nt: TGTGCCAGCAGTTACTCCGGACTAGTGGGGACCCAGTACTTC; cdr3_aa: CASSYSGLVGTQYF
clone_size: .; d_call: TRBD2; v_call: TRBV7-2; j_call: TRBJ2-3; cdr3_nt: TGTGCCAGCAGCGCGAGACTAGCGGGAGGCACAGATACGCAGTATTTT; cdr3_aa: CASSARLAGGTDTQYF
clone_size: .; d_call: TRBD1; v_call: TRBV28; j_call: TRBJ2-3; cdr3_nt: TGTGCCAGCAGTTCGACCTGGACAGGGACAGATACGCAGTATTTT; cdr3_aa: CASSSTWTGTDTQYF
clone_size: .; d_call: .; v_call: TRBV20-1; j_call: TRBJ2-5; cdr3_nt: TGCAGTGCTAGTAGGCAGGCCGATGTGAGTCGGACCCAGTACTTC; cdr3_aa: CSASRQADVSRTQYF
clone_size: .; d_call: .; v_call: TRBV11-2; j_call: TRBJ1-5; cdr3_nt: TGTGCCAGCAGCTTGGGGGCTACAACGGGTCAGCCCCAGCATTTT; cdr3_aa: CASSLGATTGQPQHF
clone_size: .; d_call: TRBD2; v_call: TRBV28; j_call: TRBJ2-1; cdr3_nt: TGTGCCAGCGGGGGACTAGCGGGATCCGCGGCAAGGAGCTCCTACAATGAGCAGTTCTTC; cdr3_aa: CASGGLAGSAARSSYNEQFF
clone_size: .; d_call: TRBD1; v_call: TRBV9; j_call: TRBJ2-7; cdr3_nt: TGTGCCAGCAGCTCTTGGACAGGGGGCCCTACCTACGAGCAGTACTTC; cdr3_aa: CASSSWTGGPTYEQYF
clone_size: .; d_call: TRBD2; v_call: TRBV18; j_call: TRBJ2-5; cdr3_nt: TGTGCCAGCTCACCAAGTCGGCGGGGGAGCCAAGAGACCCAGTACTTC; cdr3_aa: CASSPSRRGSQETQYF
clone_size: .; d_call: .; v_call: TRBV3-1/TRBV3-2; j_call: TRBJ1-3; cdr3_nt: TGTGCCAGCAGCAAGGGGGAGCACACCATATATTTT; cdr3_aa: CASSKGEHTIYF
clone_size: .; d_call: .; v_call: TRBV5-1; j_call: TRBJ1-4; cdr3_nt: TGCGCCAGCAGTGGTATTCCGGGAACTAATGAAAAACTGTTTTTT; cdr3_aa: CASSGIPGTNEKLFF
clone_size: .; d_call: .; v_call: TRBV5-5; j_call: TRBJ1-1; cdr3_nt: TGTGCCAGCAGCAGGGACACGTTGAACACTGAAGCTTTCTTT; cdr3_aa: CASSRDTLNTEAFF
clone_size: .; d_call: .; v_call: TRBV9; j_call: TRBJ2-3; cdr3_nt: TGTGCCAGCAGCGTAGGAGCAGGGCCGGCAGATACGCAGTATTTT; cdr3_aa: CASSVGAGPADTQYF
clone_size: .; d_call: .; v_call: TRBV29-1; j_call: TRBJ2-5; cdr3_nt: TGCAGCGTTGCAGGGGAGACCCAGTACTTC; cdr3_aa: CSVAGETQYF
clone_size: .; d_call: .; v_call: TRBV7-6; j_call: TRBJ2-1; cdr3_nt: TGTGCCAGCAGCTTATTCCAAAGGGGTGGGGTTGGCTTGGGGAATGAGCAGTTCTTC; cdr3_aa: CASSLFQRGGVGLGNEQFF
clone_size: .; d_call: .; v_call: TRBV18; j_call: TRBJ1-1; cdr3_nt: TGTGCCAGCTCGGGAGCGGTTGCGACTGAAGCTTTCTTT; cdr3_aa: CASSGAVATEAFF
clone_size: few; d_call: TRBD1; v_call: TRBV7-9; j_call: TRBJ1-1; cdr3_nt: TGTGCCAGCAGCCCTTGGGACAGCGTCACTGAAGCTTTCTTT; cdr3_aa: CASSPWDSVTEAFF
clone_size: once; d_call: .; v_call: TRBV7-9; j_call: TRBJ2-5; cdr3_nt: TGTGCCAGCAGCTCAGAGGTAGAGACCCAGTACTTC; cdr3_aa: CASSSEVETQYF
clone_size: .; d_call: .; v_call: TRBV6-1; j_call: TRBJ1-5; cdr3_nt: TGTGCCAGCAGTGAATCGCCAGGGGATCAGCCCCAGCATTTT; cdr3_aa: CASSESPGDQPQHF
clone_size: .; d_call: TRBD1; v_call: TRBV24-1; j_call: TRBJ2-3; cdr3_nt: TGTGCCACCAGTGAAAATGACAGGGTTCCAGATACGCAGTATTTT; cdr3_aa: CATSENDRVPDTQYF
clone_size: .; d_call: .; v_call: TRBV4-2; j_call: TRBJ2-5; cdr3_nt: TGTGCCAGCAGCCAAGATTCGAAGGAGGAGACCCAGTACTTC; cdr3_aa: CASSQDSKEETQYF
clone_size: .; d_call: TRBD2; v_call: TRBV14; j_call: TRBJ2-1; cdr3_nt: TGTGCCAGCAGCCCGGAACGAGCGGGGAGCTCCTACAATGAGCAGTTCTTC; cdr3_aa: CASSPERAGSSYNEQFF
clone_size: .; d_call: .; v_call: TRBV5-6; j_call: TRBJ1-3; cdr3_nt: TGTGCCAGCAGCTTGGGGCAGCGGGCAAACACCATATATTTT; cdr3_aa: CASSLGQRANTIYF
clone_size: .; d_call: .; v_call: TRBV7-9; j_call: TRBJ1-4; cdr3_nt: TGTGCCAGCAGCCTTATTAATGAAAAACTGTTTTTT; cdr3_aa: CASSLINEKLFF
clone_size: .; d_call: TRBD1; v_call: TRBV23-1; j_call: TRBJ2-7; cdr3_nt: TGCGCCAGCGTCCCGGGGGTGGACAGGGGGACCTACGAGCAGTACTTC; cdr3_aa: CASVPGVDRGTYEQYF
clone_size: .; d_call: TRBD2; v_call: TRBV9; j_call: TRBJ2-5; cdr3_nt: TGTGCCAGCAGCGTAGGTCAGCTGGCTAGCGGGGAAGAGACCCAGTACTTC; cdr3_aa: CASSVGQLASGEETQYF
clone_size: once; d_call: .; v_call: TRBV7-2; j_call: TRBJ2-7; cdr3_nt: TGTGCCAGCAGCTTAGAGCCGGGGTTCTACGAGCAGTACTTC; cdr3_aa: CASSLEPGFYEQYF
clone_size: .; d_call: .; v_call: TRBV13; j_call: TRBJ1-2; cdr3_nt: TGTGCCAGCAGCCAACATACCACCGCTAACTATGGCTACACCTTC; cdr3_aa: CASSQHTTANYGYTF
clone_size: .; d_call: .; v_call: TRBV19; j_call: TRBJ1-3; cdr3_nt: TGTGCCAGTAGTTTTCAACAGGGATACGGAAACACCATATATTTT; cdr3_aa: CASSFQQGYGNTIYF